Below, one T cell receptor beta chain is given with its context. The antigen remains undetermined. The data derive from a study of tumor-infiltrating lymphocytes in localized non-small cell lung cancer. Study-level information: The cohort mixed smokers and never-smokers, several histologies, and some post-neoadjuvant-chemotherapy samples. From each patient, both tumor and uninvolved lung, non-adjacent to tumor, were sampled. Study results and limitations: Different pieces of the same tissue were used for each assay. No T-cell fraction difference was seen between IM1 and IM2 tumors.

Trimming took 4 bases from V and 4 from J, leaving 14 bases between them. The germline V gene has CDR1 MNHNS and CDR2 SASEGT. This CDR3 has 16 amino acids. Sequenced by immunoSEQ multiplex PCR; TCRdb stores in-frame clones only, minus some. Of 3,000 to 4,500 clones in the sample, around two thirds were seen once. This TCR was sampled from a human donor with non-small cell lung cancer. Sequenced sample: uninvolved lung tissue not adjacent to the tumor. The chain is built from TRBV6-1 and TRBJ2-6; D is undetermined. The DNA for the CDR3 is TGTGCCAGCAGTGGAGCCAGTCTTTGGGGGGCCAACGTCCTGACTTTC. It codes for CASSGASLWGANVLTF.